The rows below give T cell receptor beta chains drawn from one sample of a study of T-cell reconstitution after alpha-beta-depleted transplantation in children. TCRdb reprocessed the PCR reads with MiXCR, giving one entry per CDR3 protein. Here the sample spans around 700,000 distinct CDR3 sequences, around 13% being singletons. The sample here was PBMCs, taken before TCRalphabeta/CD19-depleted stem cell transplant. These receptors were obtained from a girl aged 2-10 years with congenital amegakaryocytic thrombocytopenia, due to receive a stem cell transplant. The CDR3 runs from the conserved cysteine through the conserved F or W. A D gene is named only where the DNA matches it firmly. Clone size appears in some rows only: once, few, many, or a class for an expanded clone.

V	size	D	length	J	DNA	CDR3
TRBV20-1	many	TRBD2	14	TRBJ2-3	TGCAGTGCTAGCTCGGGAGGGTCTCAGGGTACGCAGTATTTT	CSASSGGSQGTQYF
TRBV20-1	many	-	12	TRBJ1-2	TGCAGTGCCAGGGCCCCCTCCGTAGGCTACACCTTC	CSARAPSVGYTF
TRBV5-1	few	-	14	TRBJ1-2	TGCGCCAGCAGCTTGGATCAAGGTACCTATGGCTACACCTTC	CASSLDQGTYGYTF
TRBV5-1	-	TRBD1	16	TRBJ1-4	TGCGCCAGCAGCGCATATATAGGGGGCATTGGTGAAAAACTGTTTTTT	CASSAYIGGIGEKLFF
TRBV5-1	-	TRBD1	15	TRBJ1-5	TGCGCCAGCAGCGAATGGGACAGCAAGAATCAGCCCCAGCATTTT	CASSEWDSKNQPQHF
TRBV28	many	TRBD2	15	TRBJ2-5	TGTGCCAGCAGTTTAATGGGGACTAGCGGGTCGACCCAGTACTTC	CASSLMGTSGSTQYF
TRBV5-1	-	TRBD2	16	TRBJ2-2	TGCGCCAGCAGCCCGACGGGACTAGCTGTCCCCGGGGAGCTGTTTTTT	CASSPTGLAVPGELFF
TRBV20-1	few	TRBD1	14	TRBJ2-2	TGCAGTGCTAGGAGGACAGGGGTAACCGGGGAGCTGTTTTTT	CSARRTGVTGELFF
TRBV28	-	TRBD1	15	TRBJ2-7	TGTGCCAGCAGGCCGACAGGGGGGGACTACTACGAGCAGTACTTC	CASRPTGGDYYEQYF
TRBV10-3	few	TRBD2	14	TRBJ2-2	TGTGCCAGCCTTAGCGGGTTTGAGACCGGGGAGCTGTTTTTT	CASLSGFETGELFF
TRBV7-6	few	-	15	TRBJ2-7	TGTGCCAGCAGCCTACGGGTAGCGGACTCCTACGAGCAGTACTTC	CASSLRVADSYEQYF
TRBV20-1	many	-	14	TRBJ2-1	TGCAGTGCTAAAGATCTCGTGCTCCAAAATGAGCAGTTCTTC	CSAKDLVLQNEQFF
TRBV5-1	many	-	13	TRBJ1-2	TGCGCCAGCAGCTTCAGACGGACCTATGGCTACACCTTC	CASSFRRTYGYTF
TRBV29-1	many	-	12	TRBJ2-2	TGCAGCGTTGCCCTCCCCGCCGGGGAGCTGTTTTTT	CSVALPAGELFF
TRBV5-6	many	-	15	TRBJ2-3	TGTGCCAGCAGCCTGAGGACCCTTACGACAGATACGCAGTATTTT	CASSLRTLTTDTQYF
TRBV9	many	-	14	TRBJ2-7	TGTGCCAGCAGCGTCCGACCAAGGGACTACGAGCAGTACTTC	CASSVRPRDYEQYF
TRBV5-6	few	TRBD2	13	TRBJ2-1	TGTGCCAGCAGCCGGGGGGAACCCAGTGAGCAGTTCTTC	CASSRGEPSEQFF
TRBV10-3	many	TRBD2	11	TRBJ2-7	TGTGCCATCAGTCCAGGACTAGTCCTAAACTTC	CAISPGLVLNF
TRBV20-1	-	TRBD1	14	TRBJ1-5	TGCAGTGCTCTCGACAGGGCCCTAAATCAGCCCCAGCATTTT	CSALDRALNQPQHF
TRBV5-1	many	-	13	TRBJ1-5	TGCGCCAGCAGCCGCCAAGGGAATCAGCCCCAGCATTTT	CASSRQGNQPQHF
TRBV20-1	few	-	13	TRBJ2-7	TGCAGTGCTAGAGAGCAGGGAGCCTACGAGCAGTACTTC	CSAREQGAYEQYF
TRBV5-1	-	-	14	TRBJ2-5	TGCGCCAGCAGCTCGTCCGGGGCCCAAGAGACCCAGTACTTC	CASSSSGAQETQYF
TRBV29-1	many	-	13	TRBJ1-2	TGCAGCGTTGAAACCCCCCCAGTCTATGGCTACACCTTC	CSVETPPVYGYTF
TRBV12-3/TRBV12-4	many	TRBD1	14	TRBJ2-1	TGTGCCAGTTCTCCCAGGACAGGATACAATGAGCAGTTCTTC	CASSPRTGYNEQFF
TRBV12-3/TRBV12-4	-	-	13	TRBJ2-1	TGTGCCAGCAGTCCCTCGGTTGGGGGGCAGCAGTTCTTC	CASSPSVGGQQFF
TRBV7-3	many	-	13	TRBJ1-4	TGTGCCAGCAGCGAGGGGCATAATGAAAAACTGTTTTTT	CASSEGHNEKLFF
TRBV5-1	-	-	14	TRBJ1-4	TGCGCCAGCAGATCAGACAGAACTAATGAAAAACTGTTTTTT	CASRSDRTNEKLFF
TRBV7-2	few	TRBD2	16	TRBJ2-7	TGTGCCAGCAGCTTAGGGGGGACTAACCCCGTTTACGAGCAGTACTTC	CASSLGGTNPVYEQYF
TRBV29-1	many	-	11	TRBJ2-1	TGCAGCGGCCTCTCGTACAATGAGCAGTTCTTC	CSGLSYNEQFF
TRBV28	many	TRBD1	15	TRBJ1-2	TGTGCCAGCAGTCTTCCGGGACAGGGCACCTATGGCTACACCTTC	CASSLPGQGTYGYTF
TRBV20-1	few	-	13	TRBJ2-2	TGCAGTGCTAGAGATTGGAGAGCCGGGGAGCTGTTTTTT	CSARDWRAGELFF
TRBV10-3	many	-	11	TRBJ2-2	TGTGCCATCAGCCAGGGGTGGGAGCTGTTTTTT	CAISQGWELFF
TRBV7-6	many	-	14	TRBJ1-1	TGTGCCAGCAGCTCCCGCGGGGGGAAGGGTGAAGCTTTCTTT	CASSSRGGKGEAFF
TRBV5-1	many	-	16	TRBJ2-3	TGCGCCAGCAGCTCCGGTAAGGCAGTAACAACAGATACGCAGTATTTT	CASSSGKAVTTDTQYF
TRBV6-2/TRBV6-3	many	-	15	TRBJ2-7	TGTGCCAGCAGTCCCGGAGGTCTGCGCTCCTACGAGCAGTACTTC	CASSPGGLRSYEQYF
TRBV11-2	many	TRBD2	17	TRBJ2-3	TGTGCCAGCAGCCAGATGACTAGCGGGAGTGATGGGGATACGCAGTATTTT	CASSQMTSGSDGDTQYF
TRBV6-5	-	TRBD2	17	TRBJ2-7	TGTGCCAGCAGTTATAGCCCCCCGGGAGGCCCTTTCTACGAGCAGTACTTC	CASSYSPPGGPFYEQYF
TRBV30	-	-	15	TRBJ1-3	TGTGCCTGGAGTGTACGAAGATATGTTGGAAACACCATATATTTT	CAWSVRRYVGNTIYF
TRBV3-1	many	-	12	TRBJ2-1	TGTGCCAGCAGCCAGGATAGTATTGAGCAGTTCTTC	CASSQDSIEQFF
TRBV20-1	many	TRBD2	15	TRBJ2-1	TGCAGTGCTAGAGTGCCAGCGGGAGGGTACAATGAGCAGTTCTTC	CSARVPAGGYNEQFF
TRBV12-3/TRBV12-4	few	-	14	TRBJ2-4	TGTGCCAGCACCCGGGGGCTCGCCAAAAACATTCAGTACTTC	CASTRGLAKNIQYF
TRBV29-1	-	-	14	TRBJ2-1	TGCAGCGTAGGGGATCTGGGGTCCTACAATGAGCAGTTCTTC	CSVGDLGSYNEQFF
TRBV5-1	many	-	14	TRBJ2-2	TGCGCCAGCAGTTCGGGAGCTAGTTCCGGGGAGCTGTTTTTT	CASSSGASSGELFF
TRBV2	-	-	17	TRBJ2-1	TGTGCCAGCAGTGAAGCCCCGGTGGGGGTGGGGCGTGTTGAGCAGTTCTTC	CASSEAPVGVGRVEQFF
TRBV12-3/TRBV12-4	-	-	16	TRBJ1-6	TGTGCCAGCAGCCCTCAATCCTACTCCTATAATTCACCCCTCCACTTT	CASSPQSYSYNSPLHF
TRBV5-4	many	-	13	TRBJ2-1	TGTGCCAGCAGCAAAGGACAGTACAATGAGCAGTTCTTC	CASSKGQYNEQFF
TRBV7-8	many	-	14	TRBJ2-3	TGTGCCAGCAGCCCGAAGCGGAACACAGATACGCAGTATTTT	CASSPKRNTDTQYF
TRBV7-9	many	-	15	TRBJ2-7	TGTGCCAGCAGCCCGAATGGCTCCCCCTCTTTCGAGCAGTACTTC	CASSPNGSPSFEQYF
TRBV5-1	many	-	15	TRBJ2-2	TGCGCCAGCACCCGGACAGCGGTGAACACCGGGGAGCTGTTTTTT	CASTRTAVNTGELFF
TRBV5-6	few	-	15	TRBJ2-5	TGTGCCAGCAGCTCGGTAGTGGCCCTCCGAGAGACCCAGTACTTC	CASSSVVALRETQYF
TRBV7-9	-	-	15	TRBJ2-7	TGTGCCAGCAGCTTCGCGGACCGGGGTTGGTACGAGCAGTACTTC	CASSFADRGWYEQYF
TRBV6-1	many	TRBD1	14	TRBJ1-5	TGTGCCAGCTCCCCGAGGACAGGGATTCAGCCCCAGCATTTT	CASSPRTGIQPQHF
TRBV12-3/TRBV12-4	-	-	15	TRBJ1-6	TGTGCCAGCAGTCTCCGGGTCCAACTTAATTCACCCCTCCACTTT	CASSLRVQLNSPLHF
TRBV12-3/TRBV12-4	many	TRBD2	13	TRBJ2-2	TGTGCCAGCCCCGGGAGGTCCACCGGGGAGCTGTTTTTT	CASPGRSTGELFF
TRBV10-1	-	-	19	TRBJ2-1	TGCGCCAGCAGTGGGAGCGTTTGGGGTAGCGGTACCTCCTACAATGAGCAGTTCTTC	CASSGSVWGSGTSYNEQFF
TRBV5-1	-	TRBD1	15	TRBJ2-3	TGCGCCAGCAGCTCAGGGGGTCAGGACACAGATACGCAGTATTTT	CASSSGGQDTDTQYF
TRBV20-1	few	-	16	TRBJ2-1	TGCAGTGCTAGAGATTGGGGCCGTACGCCCTACAATGAGCAGTTCTTC	CSARDWGRTPYNEQFF
TRBV6-2/TRBV6-3	-	TRBD2	17	TRBJ2-1	TGTGCCAGCAGAGGGACTAGGGCTCGTGGGTCCTACAATGAGCAGTTCTTC	CASRGTRARGSYNEQFF
TRBV3-1	-	-	17	TRBJ2-1	TGTGCCAGCTGCGCAACCGAGAGCGAGAGCTCCTACAATGAGCAGTTCTTC	CASCATESESSYNEQFF